This T cell receptor beta chain comes out of a study of regulatory T cells in long-lasting Graves disease (dated by TCRdb to the early 2020s). For the wider study: In the newly diagnosed Graves' disease group, patients had been taking antithyroid drugs for less than 3 months. Persistent Graves' disease patients were compared with newly diagnosed Graves' disease patients by peripheral blood TCR sequencing and RNA sequencing. The study took place in China and was registered as a clinical trial. A total of 33 samples underwent TCR sequencing, from 13 patients with persistent Graves' disease and roughly 20 patients with newly diagnosed Graves' disease. On the study overall, not on this receptor specifically: Preferential use of TRBV28, TRBJ1-2 and TRBJ2-5 was observed in persistent disease, whereas TRBV20-1 and TRBJ2-1 were favored in newly diagnosed disease. A larger number of public clonotypes was shared among persistent patients (around 2,700) than among newly diagnosed patients (around 970). The small sample size was acknowledged by the authors as a limitation that may reduce accuracy. Compared with newly diagnosed patients, patients with persistent Graves' disease had lower TCR Shannon entropy and fewer highly expanded clones, which suggests clonal expansion. The study examined only peripheral blood because the primary lesion, thyroid tissue, could not be accessed. Only the TCR beta chain was sequenced and analyzed.

Libraries were made using multiplex PCR. The data were produced on an Illumina HiSeq 4000. iRepertoire HTBI primers and Arm-PCR amplification of CDR3 regions were used to construct TCR beta libraries. PCR products were gel purified before sequencing. The paper's data handling went like this. Gene usage analysis of CDR3 amino acid clonotypes used the approximately 62 TRBV and fewer than 15 TRBJ segments found across samples. COPE and FqMerger were used to merge the filtered high-quality paired reads into contigs. Contigs were aligned with BLAST to IMGT TRBV, TRBD and TRBJ reference genes, and CDR3 was defined per IMGT. Any clonotype with a frequency above 0.1% was counted as a highly expanded clone. Repertoire diversity was measured by Shannon entropy, and V-J evenness by the Gini coefficient. Public clonotypes were defined as clonotypes shared by more than one individual. TCRdb reran the public reads through fastp at Q25 and MiXCR, keeping productive beta chains. Each entry merges the rows of one CDR3 protein and shows their most common DNA and genes. These V and J calls originate from TCRdb's pipeline instead of the authors' own analysis. The sample table shows about 500,000 distinct CDR3 sequences, and about 11% are seen once. The top ten clonotypes cover approximately 9% of the sample.

V is cut by 1 base and J by 4 bases, and the space between the germline ends is 7 bases. Looking up the germline V gene yields CDR1 ENHRY and CDR2 SYGVKD. Taken from cysteine to phenylalanine, the CDR3 has 14 residues. The kept DNA is CDR3 alone, 42 bases in frame from the first base. What the time point label conveys for this sample: newly diagnosed GD, antithyroid drugs for less than 3 months. For both TCR sequencing and RNA sequencing, RNA was extracted from PBMCs using TRIzol. The diagnosis of Graves' disease was made according to American Thyroid Association guidelines. The patients came from an endocrinology department in Xi'an, China. From each patient, around 9.3 milliliters of peripheral blood was collected into an EDTA anticoagulant tube. Ficoll Paque Plus density gradient separation was used to isolate PBMCs, and no further T cell sorting was done. An Agilent 2100 Bioanalyzer and agarose gel were used to check RNA quality, and a NanoDrop 2000 was used to measure RNA concentration.

This clonotype has at least ten counts. What antigen it recognizes has not been identified. The record has no base qualities; no much larger clone is one base away. The same sample was also used in a study of T cells in Graves' hyperthyroidism and ophthalmopathy. As that second study puts it: Stable Graves' hyperthyroidism was defined as no progression to ophthalmopathy during 18 months of follow-up. Hyperthyroidism patients were newly diagnosed, with disease duration under 2 months, and aged 18 to 65 years. Any patient with an uncontrolled infection, another autoimmune disease, pregnancy or lactation was excluded. Diagnoses relied on clinical symptoms, serum thyroxine and TRAb, thyroid ultrasound and orbital computed tomography. A first-round RT-PCR of the TCR CDR3 used the HTBI primer set with the Qiagen OneStep RT-PCR kit. Most expanded thyroid clonotypes (frequency above 0.001) were also found in blood, which suggests that blood repertoires may mirror thyroid immune responses. Ophthalmopathy was separated from stable hyperthyroidism by a 13 V-J signature model, with around 90% sensitivity and about 84% specificity obtained in cross-validation and 80%/75% obtained in testing. During validation, the model predicted progression to ophthalmopathy a median of approximately six months ahead of onset, with roughly 65% sensitivity and 72% to 80% specificity. TCR V-J signatures able to tell the groups apart were searched for in a discovery cohort of 90 to 100 patients, of whom under 45 had Graves' ophthalmopathy and 55 to 60 had stable Graves' hyperthyroidism. Prospective prediction of ophthalmopathy was tested in an independent validation cohort consisting of 18 hyperthyroidism patients and about 17 patients who later progressed to ophthalmopathy. The 100 discovery patients were divided at random into training and test sets in a 7:3 ratio. The study also compared thyroid tissue and blood T-cell repertoires from about six Graves' hyperthyroidism patients. After sampling, hyperthyroidism patients received methimazole starting at 30 mg daily, and ophthalmopathy patients received high-dose intravenous methylprednisolone. The libraries were constructed in a second round of multiplex PCR and then size-selected and purified. Paired-end sequencing of the libraries was performed with 100 bp reads on an Illumina HiSeq2000. SOAPnuke was used to process the raw data, with reads discarded if the reads contained adapters or uncalled bases, had a mean Phred below 15, or lacked an exact constant-primer or identifier match. COPE v1.2.5 was used to merge the high-quality paired reads, and each unique nucleotide sequence was defined as a clonotype. Clonotypes were aligned to IMGT TRBV, TRBD and TRBJ reference segments using MiTCR v1.1. The analysis was restricted to V-J combinations with a frequency above 0.0001, which together covered about 99% of the repertoires. A TCS score was defined as the ratio of F50 (clonal expansion) to E x V (chaos), with BLOSUM62-based TCRdist applied between CDR3 peptides within each V-J. Welch's t-statistics and random forest reduced around 550 V-J features to roughly 13, which were used in a naive Bayes classifier (R e1071). Sample size was not statistically predetermined, and investigators were not blinded to group allocation. The paper reports TCR Vbeta CDR3 sequencing of approximately 130 peripheral blood samples: around 41 ophthalmopathy, over 70 hyperthyroidism and approximately 17 progressor patients.

The TCR was taken from a woman aged 25 to 45 with Graves disease. Donor details come from another sample of the same person, matched by shared clones. The chain is encoded by TRBV10-3 joined to TRBJ2-2, with the D segment identity uncertain. Sample: peripheral blood mononuclear cells (PBMCs), taken at new diagnosis, from a patient treated with antithyroid drugs. Here is the DNA: TGTGCCATCAGTGAGTTCTCCCCCACCGGGGAGCTGTTTTTT. Translated, this gives CAISEFSPTGELFF.